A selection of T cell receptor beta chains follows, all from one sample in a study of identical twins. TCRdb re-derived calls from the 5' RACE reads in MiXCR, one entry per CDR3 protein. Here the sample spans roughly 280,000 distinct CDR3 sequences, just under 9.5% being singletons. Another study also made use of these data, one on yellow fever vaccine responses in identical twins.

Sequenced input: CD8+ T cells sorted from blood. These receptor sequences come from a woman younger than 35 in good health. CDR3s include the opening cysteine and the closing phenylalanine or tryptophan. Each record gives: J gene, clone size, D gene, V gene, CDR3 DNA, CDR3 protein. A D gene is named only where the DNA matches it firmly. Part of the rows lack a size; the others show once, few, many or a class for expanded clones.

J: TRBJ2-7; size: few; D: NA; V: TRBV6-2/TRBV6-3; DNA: TGTGCCAGCACCGACTCGTATTACTACGAGCAGTACTTC; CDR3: CASTDSYYYEQYF
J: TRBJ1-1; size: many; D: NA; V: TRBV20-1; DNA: TGCAGTGCTAGAGATAGGACGAACACTGAAGCTTTCTTT; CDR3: CSARDRTNTEAFF
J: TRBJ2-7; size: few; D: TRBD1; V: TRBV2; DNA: TGTGCCAGCCCGAAGGGGGCAACCTACGAGCAGTACTTC; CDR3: CASPKGATYEQYF
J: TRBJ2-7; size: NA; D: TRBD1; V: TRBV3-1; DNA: TGTGCCAGCAGCCAAGAACGGGACAGCGCCTCCTACGAGCAGTACTTC; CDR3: CASSQERDSASYEQYF
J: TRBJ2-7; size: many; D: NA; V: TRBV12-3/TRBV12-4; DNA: TGTGCCAGCAGTTTATTGGCGGGGGCAGGGGAGCAGTACTTC; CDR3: CASSLLAGAGEQYF
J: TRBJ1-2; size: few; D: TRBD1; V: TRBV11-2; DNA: TGTGCCAGCAGCTCAAGACAGGGTCCCTCCACCTATGGCTACACCTTC; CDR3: CASSSRQGPSTYGYTF
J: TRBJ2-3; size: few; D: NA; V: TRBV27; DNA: TGTGCCAGCAGTTGGATGAACCATACGCAGTATTTT; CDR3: CASSWMNHTQYF
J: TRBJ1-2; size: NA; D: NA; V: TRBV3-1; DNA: TGTGCCAGCAGCCAAGATCGCGGGCAGGAAAATGGCTACACCTTC; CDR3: CASSQDRGQENGYTF
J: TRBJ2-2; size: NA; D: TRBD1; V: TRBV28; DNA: TGTGCCAGCAGTTTTGGCGACAGGGAGACCGGGGAGCTGTTTTTT; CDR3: CASSFGDRETGELFF
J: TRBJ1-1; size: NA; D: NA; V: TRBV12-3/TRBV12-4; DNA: TGTGCCAGCAGTTTAGCGTTTCGCAGCTACTTT; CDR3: CASSLAFRSYF
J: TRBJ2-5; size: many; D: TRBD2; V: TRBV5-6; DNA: TGTGCCAGCAGCTTCGTTGCGGGAGGGCCAGAGACCCAGTACTTC; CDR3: CASSFVAGGPETQYF
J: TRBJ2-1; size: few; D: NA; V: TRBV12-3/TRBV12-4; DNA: TGTGCCAGCAGTTTTCACGGCTCTGAGCAGTTCTTC; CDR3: CASSFHGSEQFF
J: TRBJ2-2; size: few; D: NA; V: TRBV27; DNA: TGTGCCAGCAGCCCAAGGGGAGGCCCATGGGACGGGGAGCTGTTTTTT; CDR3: CASSPRGGPWDGELFF
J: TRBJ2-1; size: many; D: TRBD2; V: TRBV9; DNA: TGTGCCAGCAGCCCCCCCCTCGGGACTAGCGGATTCAATGAGCAGTTCTTC; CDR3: CASSPPLGTSGFNEQFF
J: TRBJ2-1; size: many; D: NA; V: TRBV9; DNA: TGTGCCAGCAGCGTTAGCGGAAGCTCCTACAATGAGCAGTTCTTC; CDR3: CASSVSGSSYNEQFF
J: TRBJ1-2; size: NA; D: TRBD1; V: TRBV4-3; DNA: TGCGCCAGCAGCCCCGGACAGGGGGTCAACTATGGCTACACCTTC; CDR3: CASSPGQGVNYGYTF
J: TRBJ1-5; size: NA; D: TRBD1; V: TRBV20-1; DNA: TGCAGTGCTAGGGGGACAGACAATCAGCCCCAGCATTTT; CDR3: CSARGTDNQPQHF
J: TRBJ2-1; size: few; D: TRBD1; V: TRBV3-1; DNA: TGTGCCAGCAGCCAAGCCCCGGACAGGGGGCTCTACTACTACAATGAGCAGTTCTTC; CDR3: CASSQAPDRGLYYYNEQFF
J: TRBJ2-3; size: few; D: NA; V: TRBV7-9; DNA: TGTGCCAGCAGCTCAACCCCGGACTTGAGCACAGATACGCAGTATTTT; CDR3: CASSSTPDLSTDTQYF
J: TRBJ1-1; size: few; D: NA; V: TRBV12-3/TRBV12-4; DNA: TGTGCCAGCAGTTCCACCGAGACTAGCACTGAAGCTTTCTTT; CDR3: CASSSTETSTEAFF
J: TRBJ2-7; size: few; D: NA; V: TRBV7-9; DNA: TGTGCCAGCAGCTTTCGAGAGTTCTCCTACGAGCAGTACTTC; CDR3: CASSFREFSYEQYF
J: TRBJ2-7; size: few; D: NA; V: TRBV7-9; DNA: TGTGCCAGCAGCTTAGAAGGTTCCCTCGAGCAGTACTTC; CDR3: CASSLEGSLEQYF
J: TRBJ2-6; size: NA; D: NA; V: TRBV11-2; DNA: TGTGCCAGCAGCTTGGGGGACGGATACTCTGGGGCCAACGTCCTGACTTTC; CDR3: CASSLGDGYSGANVLTF
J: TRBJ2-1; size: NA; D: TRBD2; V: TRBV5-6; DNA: TGTGCCAGCAGCAATCGGGACTACCCCTACAATGAGCAGTTCTTC; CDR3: CASSNRDYPYNEQFF
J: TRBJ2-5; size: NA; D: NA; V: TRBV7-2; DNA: TGTGCCAGCAGCTTATCTAGCTGGGAAGAGACCCAGTACTTC; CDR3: CASSLSSWEETQYF
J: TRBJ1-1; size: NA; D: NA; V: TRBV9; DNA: TGTGCCAGCAGTCCGGGTGGGGGACGGGCCACTGAAGCTTTCTTT; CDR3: CASSPGGGRATEAFF
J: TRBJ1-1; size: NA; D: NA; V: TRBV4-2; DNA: TGTGCCAGCAGCCAAGATGGATCAGCTTTCTTT; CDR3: CASSQDGSAFF
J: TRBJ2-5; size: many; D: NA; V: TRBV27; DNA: TGTGCCAGCAGTTTATCCCACCGGGGGGAGACCCAGTACTTC; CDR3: CASSLSHRGETQYF
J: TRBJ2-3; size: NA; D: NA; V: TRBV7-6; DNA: TGTGCCAGCAGGTCGAAAGATACGCAGTATTTT; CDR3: CASRSKDTQYF
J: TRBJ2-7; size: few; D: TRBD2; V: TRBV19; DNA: TGTGCCAGTAGTACCGGGACTAGCGGGAGACCTTACGAGCAGTACTTC; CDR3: CASSTGTSGRPYEQYF
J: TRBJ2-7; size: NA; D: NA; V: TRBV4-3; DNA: TGCGCCAGCAGCCAAGATCGCGCAGGGCCATCCTACGAGCAGTACTTC; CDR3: CASSQDRAGPSYEQYF
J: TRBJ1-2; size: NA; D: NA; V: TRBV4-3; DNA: TGCGCCAGCAGCTTAGACAGACCAGTAACATATGGCTACACCTTC; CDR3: CASSLDRPVTYGYTF
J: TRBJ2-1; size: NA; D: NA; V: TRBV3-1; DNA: TGTGCCAGCAGCCCCAACCACGGGACCGAAGTCAATGAGCAGTTCTTC; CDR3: CASSPNHGTEVNEQFF
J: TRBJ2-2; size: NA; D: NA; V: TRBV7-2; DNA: TGTGCCAGCAGCTCGCCCGTTTTTACCGGGGAGCTGTTTTTT; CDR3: CASSSPVFTGELFF
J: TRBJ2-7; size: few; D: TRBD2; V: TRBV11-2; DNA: TGTGCCAGCAGAACCGCCGCCGGGACTAGCGGCTACGAGCAGTACTTC; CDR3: CASRTAAGTSGYEQYF
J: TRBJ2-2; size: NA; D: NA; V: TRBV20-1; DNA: TGCAGTGCTAGAGACCTAGCCGGGCACACCGGGGAGCTGTTTTTT; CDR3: CSARDLAGHTGELFF
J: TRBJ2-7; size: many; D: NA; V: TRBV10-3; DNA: TGTGCCATCAGTGAGTCAGGCGCCCCCTACGAGCAGTACTTC; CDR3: CAISESGAPYEQYF
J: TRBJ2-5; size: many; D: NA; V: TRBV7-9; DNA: TGTGCCAGCAGCTTTATAACTTATCAAGAGACCCAGTACTTC; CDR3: CASSFITYQETQYF
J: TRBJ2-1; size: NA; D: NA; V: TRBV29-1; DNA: TGCAGCGGCGATGGGGGCCCTAAAAATGAGCAGTTCTTC; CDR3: CSGDGGPKNEQFF
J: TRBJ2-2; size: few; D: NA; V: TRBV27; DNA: TGTGCCAGCAGTTTGTGGCAGGACGGCACCGGGGAGCTGTTTTTT; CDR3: CASSLWQDGTGELFF
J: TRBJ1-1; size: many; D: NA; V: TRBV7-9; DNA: TGTGCCAGCAGCTTAGAAAGAGGGTTGGACACTGAAGCTTTCTTT; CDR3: CASSLERGLDTEAFF